The 24 T cell receptor beta chains listed next were all sequenced from one sample in a study of human T cells and chemical hapten exposure. Time point specified: pre-sensitization, week 0. Specified treatment: therapeutic diphenylcyclopropenone sensitization with weekly scalp DPC. TCRdb processed the RACE reads anew with MiXCR; each CDR3 protein has one entry. The table has about 40,000 distinct CDR3 sequences, about 10% seen once. This sample comprised whole blood, obtained in connection with sensitization to the hapten diphenylcyclopropenone (DPC). Receptors were obtained from a man aged 25 to 40 with alopecia areata. Some clones in this sample may be carry-over from other donors' samples.

The chain has TRBV29-1 and TRBJ2-2; D possibly uses TRBD1 or TRBD2 (6 bases each). Between the trimmed V and J ends, which lost 1 base and 6 bases, there was a span of 9 bases. CDR1 and CDR2 (germline): SQVTM, ANQGSEA. The CDR3 extends over 13 amino acids. The CDR3 coding sequence is TGCAGCGTTGAAGCAGGGGAGGCCGGGGAGCTGTTTTTT. Translating it yields CSVEAGEAGELFF.

The V gene is TRBV7-2, the J gene TRBJ1-1; TRBD1 aligns across 7 bases. The CDR3 covers 18 residues. CDR1 SGHTA and CDR2 FQGNSA come from the germline V gene. V lost 0 bases, J lost 1 base, and 11 bases stayed unmatched. The CDR3 DNA is TGTGCCAGCAGCTTAGCACCTGGCGGGAGGACAGGGAACACTGAAGCTTTCTTT. Translated: CASSLAPGGRTGNTEAFF.

This clonotype was counted a few times. The chain carries TRBV12-3 or TRBV12-4 and TRBJ2-5, with 8 bases matching TRBD1. The length of the CDR3 is 15 residues. The junction had 7 bases not matched to a gene; V was cut back by 5 bases and J by 2 bases. The CDR3 loop reads CASSASRGPQETQYF. The CDR3 region has the DNA TGTGCCAGCAGTGCAAGCAGGGGGCCACAAGAGACCCAGTACTTC.

There are a few counts of this clonotype. The rearrangement uses TRBV5-1 and TRBJ2-7; D may be TRBD2 (7 bases). V lost 0 bases to trimming and J lost 2 bases, with 15 bases between them. The V gene's germline CDR1 is SGHRS and CDR2 YFSETQ. CDR3 size: 16 residues. The CDR3 DNA reads as TGCGCCAGCAGCTTGGACCCAGCGGGGACACCCTACGAGCAGTACTTC. Translation gives CASSLDPAGTPYEQYF.

The DNA of the CDR3 is TGTGCCAGCAGCTTGAATAATCAGCCCCAGCATTTT. Translating it yields CASSLNNQPQHF. The rearrangement joins TRBV7-2 to TRBJ1-5; no clear D gene. The CDR3 consists of 12 residues. The germline V gene encodes CDR1 SGHTA and CDR2 FQGNSA. V lost 3 bases, J lost 4 bases, and 4 bases lay in between.

This clonotype was recorded at least ten times. The chain links TRBV18 to TRBJ2-3; D is possibly TRBD1 (6 bases). Trimming pared 6 bases from V and 1 base from J, leaving 14 bases between. Per germline, CDR1 KGHSH and CDR2 LQKENI. This CDR3 is built from 15 residues. The CDR3 region is CASSPGTLGTDTQYF. In nucleotides, the CDR3 is TGTGCCAGCTCGCCAGGGACACTAGGCACAGATACGCAGTATTTT.

This clonotype has at least ten counts. This chain joins TRBV3-1 and TRBJ2-4; possibly TRBD1 or TRBD2 for D (5 bases each). Trimming took 6 bases from V and 0 from J, leaving 9 bases between them. Germline values: CDR1 LGHDT, CDR2 YNNKEL (reference sequence). The CDR3 runs to 14 residues. The CDR3 DNA sequence: TGTGCCAGCAGTCCCGGGACAGCCAAAAACATTCAGTACTTC. Protein product: CASSPGTAKNIQYF.

This clonotype came up a few times. One end of the junction varies from germline; a read error may be responsible. The V and J genes are TRBV20-1 and TRBJ1-2; D call uncertain. Germline CDR1 and CDR2: DFQATT and SNEGSKA (reference sequence). This CDR3 has 9 residues. In nucleotides, the CDR3 is TGCAGTGCTAGAGGAGGGCAGATCTTC. Translated: CSARGGQIF.

This chain connects TRBV7-3 to TRBJ2-1; D unclear. The CDR3 has 13 amino acids. V lost 1 base and J 8 bases, leaving 9 bases between the germline ends. Germline V gene sequence: CDR1 SGHTA, CDR2 FQGTGA. The CDR3 reads CASSLKCLDEQFF. The CDR3 region has the DNA TGTGCCAGCAGCTTAAAATGCCTCGATGAGCAGTTCTTC.

The V call is TRBV20-1, the J call TRBJ2-1; TRBD2 matches at 11 bases. CDR1 is DFQATT and CDR2 is SNEGSKA in the germline V gene (reference sequence). CDR3 length: 15 residues. J lost 2 bases, V lost 5 bases, and 5 bases had no gene match. CDR3 sequence reads: CSAEGLAVTYNEQFF. The CDR3, as DNA: TGCAGTGCTGAGGGACTAGCGGTAACCTACAATGAGCAGTTCTTC.

This clonotype came up a few times. This chain links TRBV11-1 with TRBJ2-2; D is ambiguous. The CDR3 runs 13 residues. The germline V gene has CDR1 SGHAT and CDR2 FQDESV (reference sequence). V was pared by 8 bases and J by 7 bases, with 14 bases between. The CDR3 DNA reads TGTGCCAGCTGTCGCAGGACGGACGGGGAGCTGTTTTTT. Its translation is CASCRRTDGELFF.

The chain couples TRBV5-4 to TRBJ2-1; TRBD2 matches 13 bases. Per germline, CDR1 SGHNT and CDR2 YYREEE (reference sequence). The CDR3 is made up of 16 amino acids. The V and J ends lost 7 bases and 10 bases, in that order; junction bases with no gene match: 14. The CDR3: CASGYIGLAGVREQFF. CDR3 sequence (DNA): TGTGCCAGCGGCTACATAGGACTAGCGGGAGTACGAGAGCAGTTCTTC. Based on the CDR3 plus reference TRBV5-4 and TRBJ2-1, the full variable domain is ETGVTQSPTHLIKTRGQQVTLRCSSQSGHNTVSWYQQALGQGPQFIFQYYREEENGRGNFPPRFSGLQFPNYSSELNVNALELDDSALYLCASGYIGLAGVREQFFGPGTRLTVL.

Many counts were recorded for this clonotype. The chain is built from TRBV11-3 and TRBJ2-2, with D maybe TRBD2 (5 bases). This CDR3 is built from 15 residues. Trimming stripped 3 bases from V and 1 base from J, with 9 bases between. Per germline, CDR1 SGHNT and CDR2 YENEEA. The CDR3 DNA reads as TGTGCCAGCAGCTTTGGTCGGGGGAACACCGGGGAGCTGTTTTTT. Protein product: CASSFGRGNTGELFF.

This clonotype was counted at least ten times. V usage is TRBV15 and J usage is TRBJ2-4; the match to TRBD1 covers 8 bases. The length of the CDR3 is 19 residues. The germline V gene has CDR1 LNHNV and CDR2 YYDKDF (reference sequence). Trimming took 0 bases from V and 0 from J; bases not matched to a gene: 10. The CDR3 nucleotides read TGTGCCACCAGCAGAGATCTCCGCGGACAGGGCCTAGCCAAAAACATTCAGTACTTC. This sequence encodes CATSRDLRGQGLAKNIQYF.

V gene TRBV23-1 combines with J gene TRBJ2-7; 8 nucleotides agree with TRBD1. TRBV23-1 is an ORF, with its function uncertain. Trimming removed 4 bases from V and 4 bases from J; junction bases left unmatched: 18. This CDR3 region has 18 residues. The CDR3 loop is CASSPPRGTGRLEYEQYV. CDR3 DNA: TGCGCCAGCAGTCCACCAAGGGGGACAGGTCGGTTAGAGTACGAGCAGTACGTC.

This clonotype was observed at least ten times. The rearrangement links TRBV2 to TRBJ1-5; a weak D match, TRBD1 (5 bases). V dropped 7 bases and J dropped 6 bases, with 19 bases sitting between them. This CDR3 has 15 residues. CDR1 and CDR2 (germline): SNHLY, FYNNEI. The CDR3 sequence: CASIGDSADVQPQHF. As DNA, the CDR3 is TGTGCCAGCATCGGGGACTCGGCCGACGTTCAGCCCCAGCATTTT.

There are many counts of this clonotype. The rearrangement uses TRBV12-3 or TRBV12-4 and TRBJ2-1; 15 bases fit TRBD2. The V and J ends lost 3 bases and 7 bases, in that order; junction bases with no gene match: 16. This CDR3 has 20 amino acids. The CDR3 DNA follows: TGTGCCAGCAGTTTGCACCCCGGACTAGCGGGAGGGCCGAGAGCAAATGAGCAGTTCTTC. Its translation is CASSLHPGLAGGPRANEQFF.

This clonotype was seen ten or more times. This rearrangement joins TRBV7-6 to TRBJ2-1, with a weak D call TRBD2 (6 bases). V was cut by 5 bases and J by 2 bases, with 19 bases left in between. CDR3 size: 17 residues. CDR1 SGHVS and CDR2 FNYEAQ come from the germline V gene. The CDR3 DNA sequence: TGTGCCAGCAGCCCTAGAGGAGGGGCCCGGGCCTACAATGAGCAGTTCTTC. It encodes CASSPRGGARAYNEQFF.

The chain has TRBV12-3 or TRBV12-4 and TRBJ1-1; D unresolved. Trimming stripped 3 bases from V and 0 bases from J, with 11 bases between. The CDR3 extends over 15 amino acids. The CDR3, as DNA: TGTGCCAGCAGTTTGGTTGGGGAGATGAACACTGAAGCTTTCTTT. It codes for CASSLVGEMNTEAFF.

This clonotype was counted ten times or more. The chain links TRBV5-1 to TRBJ2-5; D ambiguous. CDR3 length: 12 amino acids. V was trimmed by 2 bases and J by 5 bases, leaving 7 bases between them. The germline V gene encodes CDR1 SGHRS and CDR2 YFSETQ. CDR3 loop: CASSFPKETQYF. CDR3 nucleotide sequence: TGCGCCAGCAGCTTCCCTAAGGAGACCCAGTACTTC.

The table lists this clonotype with many counts. The rearrangement joins TRBV23-1 to TRBJ1-5; 9 bases match TRBD1. TRBV23-1 is assigned to the ORF class and has an uncertain function. Unmatched junction bases numbered 8, after V lost 2 bases and J lost 0 bases. The CDR3 length is 18 residues. The CDR3 nucleotides read TGCGCCAGCAGTCAAACGCGGGACAGGGTTTATAGCAATCAGCCCCAGCATTTT. As protein: CASSQTRDRVYSNQPQHF.

This clonotype has a count of ten or more. This chain connects TRBV7-2 to TRBJ2-1; D might be TRBD2 (5 bases). Germline assignment: CDR1 SGHTA and CDR2 FQGNSA. Trimming left V 5 bases short and J 1 base short, with 12 bases between. The CDR3 loop spans 15 amino acids. The CDR3 is CASSPWGVSYNEQFF. The DNA for the CDR3 is TGTGCCAGCAGCCCATGGGGAGTATCCTACAATGAGCAGTTCTTC.

The chain is built from TRBV29-1 and TRBJ2-3; D is perhaps TRBD2 (5 bases). The CDR3 loop spans 12 amino acids. Per germline, CDR1 SQVTM and CDR2 ANQGSEA. The ends were cut back, 6 bases at V and 4 bases at J, with 11 bases in the middle. The chain's CDR3 is CSVLLGPDTQYF. CDR3 in DNA: TGCAGCGTACTACTAGGGCCAGATACGCAGTATTTT.

This clonotype was found many times. The rearrangement joins TRBV7-8 to TRBJ1-6; D is unclear. The germline gives CDR1 SGHVS, CDR2 FQNEAQ. The CDR3 is made up of 13 amino acids. Between the trimmed V and J ends, which lost 3 bases and 6 bases, there was a span of 6 bases. CDR3 in amino acids: CASSLNPNSPLHF. CDR3 nucleotide sequence: TGTGCCAGCAGCTTGAATCCTAATTCACCCCTCCACTTT.